Listed below are T cell receptor beta chains from one sample, sequenced in a study of blood T cell repertoires in COVID-19. Sequenced by immunoSEQ multiplex PCR; TCRdb stores in-frame clones only, minus some. This sample yields about 96,000 clones, of which roughly 80% are seen a single time; nearly 9% belongs to the top ten. Specimen: peripheral blood. The origin of the receptors is a man aged 45-60 years who had recovered from COVID-19. Each CDR3 is given with its conserved first and last residue. The D gene is left open where the match is weak. Expanded clones are given a class, and other clones once, few, many or no size at all.

d_call j_call v_call clone_size cdr3_nt cdr3_aa
TRBD1 TRBJ1-1 TRBV3-1/TRBV3-2 many TGTGCCAGCAGCCTTACCGACAGGGGCTACATGAACACTGAAGCTTTCTTT CASSLTDRGYMNTEAFF
TRBD1 TRBJ2-7 TRBV27 - TGTGCCAGCAGCTCCCCGGGACAGGGGAAATACGAGCAGTACTTC CASSSPGQGKYEQYF
- TRBJ2-5 TRBV11-2 many TGTGCCAGCAGCTTGAACCACGGACTGCAAGAGACCCAGTACTTC CASSLNHGLQETQYF
TRBD2 TRBJ2-1 TRBV20-1 - TGCAGTGCTAGTTGGAGAGCGGGGGGAACCTACAATGAGCAGTTCTTC CSASWRAGGTYNEQFF
TRBD1 TRBJ1-1 TRBV30 - TGTGCCTGGAGTGTATTAGGACAGGGGGCTGAAGCTTTCTTT CAWSVLGQGAEAFF
- TRBJ2-5 TRBV9 once TGTGCCAGCAGCGAAAGTCTGGGCATATCACAAGAGACCCAGTACTTC CASSESLGISQETQYF
- TRBJ2-7 TRBV7-6 - TGTGCCAGCAGCTTAGGTCCGGCGGCTCGCTACGAGCAGTACTTC CASSLGPAARYEQYF
TRBD1 TRBJ1-1 TRBV12-3/TRBV12-4 once TGTGCCAGCAGTTTCCAGGGGGCTACTGAAGCTTTCTTT CASSFQGATEAFF
- TRBJ2-7 TRBV7-2 - TGTGCCAGCAGCTTATTGGGGGGTCGAAACTCTGTCTCCTACGAGCAGTACTTC CASSLLGGRNSVSYEQYF
- TRBJ1-5 TRBV3-1/TRBV3-2 - TGTGCCAGCAGCCAACTCCACGGGGCCCAGCATTTT CASSQLHGAQHF
TRBD2 TRBJ2-3 TRBV5-4 - TGTGCCAGCAGCACACCCGGGACTAGCGCCGACACAGATACGCAGTATTTT CASSTPGTSADTDTQYF
- TRBJ1-3 TRBV7-8 - TGTGCCAGCAGCTTAGTGGGGGCCAACTCTGGAAACACCATATATTTT CASSLVGANSGNTIYF
TRBD1 TRBJ1-5 TRBV5-8 - TGTGCCAGCAGCTTTCACAGGGGTAGCAATCAGCCCCAGCATTTT CASSFHRGSNQPQHF
- TRBJ2-1 TRBV7-3 - TGTGCCAGCAGCTGGACAGGTAGCGGCGCCTACAATGAGCAGTTCTTC CASSWTGSGAYNEQFF
- TRBJ1-6 TRBV27 few TGTGCCAGCAGTTACAGGGATAATTCACCCCTCCACTTT CASSYRDNSPLHF
- TRBJ1-2 TRBV6-1 - TGTGCCAGCAGTGACAGGCTTCTTAACTATGGCTACACCTTC CASSDRLLNYGYTF
TRBD1 TRBJ1-2 TRBV3-1/TRBV3-2 - TGTGCCAGCACTCCGACAGGGGGCAACTATGGCTACACCTTC CASTPTGGNYGYTF
- TRBJ2-1 TRBV7-2 - TGTGCCAGCAGCTTGGGGGGACAGTACAATGAGCAGTTCTTC CASSLGGQYNEQFF
TRBD2 TRBJ2-1 TRBV18 few TGTGCCAGCTCACCAGGACTAGCGGGAGACAATGAGCAGTTCTTC CASSPGLAGDNEQFF
- TRBJ2-3 TRBV19 - TGTGCCAGTAGGAATACCCGGGGGGCCTCCACAGATACGCAGTATTTT CASRNTRGASTDTQYF
TRBD1 TRBJ1-6 TRBV9 - TGTGCCAGCAGCTTGGGGACAGGGGATAATTCACCCCTCCACTTT CASSLGTGDNSPLHF
- TRBJ1-1 TRBV18 - TGTGCCAGCTCACCAGGGGGCGGGTGGGCTGAAGCTTTCTTT CASSPGGGWAEAFF
TRBD1 TRBJ2-5 TRBV30 - TGTGCCTGGACAACGCCCGAACAGGGGTCCCAGTACTTC CAWTTPEQGSQYF
- TRBJ2-7 TRBV5-4 - TGTGCCAGCAGCTTGGACAGGACCTACGAGCAGTACTTC CASSLDRTYEQYF
TRBD1 TRBJ1-1 TRBV5-4 few TGTGCCAGCAGCTTGGACAGGGGGCGCACTGAAGCTTTCTTT CASSLDRGRTEAFF
- TRBJ2-7 TRBV7-3 - TGTGCCAGCAGCTTAACGGAGGGCTCCTACGAGCAGTACTTC CASSLTEGSYEQYF
- TRBJ2-5 TRBV28 once TGTGCCAGCAGTAATAAGGGGACTCCCCAAGAGACCCAGTACTTC CASSNKGTPQETQYF
TRBD1 TRBJ1-1 TRBV19 - TGTGCCAGTAGTCCGGGACAGAGCACTGAAGCTTTCTTT CASSPGQSTEAFF
TRBD1 TRBJ2-4 TRBV19 - TGTGCCAGTAGTATCCCCCTGACAGGGGCCAAAAACATTCAGTACTTC CASSIPLTGAKNIQYF
- TRBJ2-4 TRBV13 - TGTGCCAGCAGCTTGTCCGGGGTCAAAAACATTCAGTACTTC CASSLSGVKNIQYF